Listed here are 14 T cell receptor beta chains from one sample, sequenced in a study of PD-1 blockade in mismatch repair-deficient tumors. Measured with immunoSEQ multiplex PCR; TCRdb has only the in-frame clones, and not every one. The table has 40,000 to 60,000 clones, roughly 80% seen once. The sequencing used peripheral blood, collected about 4.5 months after starting pembrolizumab. These receptors were taken from an adult with mismatch repair-deficient cancer.

The chain couples TRBV6-5 to TRBJ2-5; 10 bases fit TRBD1. Trimming at V came to 6 bases and at J to 5 bases, leaving 3 bases not matched to a gene. The length of the CDR3 is 13 residues. The V gene's germline CDR1 is MNHEY and CDR2 SVGAGI. CDR3 sequence (DNA): TGTGCCAGCAGGCGGGGACAGGGGGAGACCCAGTACTTC. The encoded protein is CASRRGQGETQYF.

This chain joins TRBV29-1 and TRBJ1-4; 8 nucleotides agree with TRBD1. Germline loops: CDR1 SQVTM, CDR2 ANQGSEA. The CDR3 sequence is 16 residues long. The DNA for the CDR3 is TGCACCGCCACCGGGACAGGACAAACCCCGGGAGAAAAACTGTTTTTT. Amino acid sequence: CTATGTGQTPGEKLFF.

This clone has more than one count but fewer than ten. The chain has TRBV14 and TRBJ2-7; D gene unclear. Germline values: CDR1 SGHDN, CDR2 FVKESK. This CDR3 spans 15 amino acids. The V gene lost 0 bases and the J gene lost 2 bases, with 11 bases spanning the gap. The CDR3 sequence: CASSQERGMTYEQYF. CDR3 nucleotides: TGTGCCAGCAGCCAAGAACGTGGAATGACCTACGAGCAGTACTTC.

In its sample, this clone was seen once. The rearrangement joins TRBV5-8 to TRBJ2-7, with 12 positions matching TRBD2. The CDR3 is 16 amino acids. Losses at the gene ends were 2 bases for V and 1 base for J; bases not matched to a gene: 4. Germline V gives CDR1 SGHTS, CDR2 YDEGEE. The CDR3 sequence is CASSLRTSGDSYEQYF. The CDR3 DNA reads as TGTGCCAGCAGCTTACGGACTAGCGGGGATTCCTACGAGCAGTACTTC.

The chain uses TRBV4-2 and TRBJ2-3; TRBD2 aligns across 11 bases. Germline CDR1 is LGHNA and CDR2 is YNFKEQ. The length of the CDR3 is 19 residues. The ends lost 3 bases at V and 5 bases at J; junction bases unmatched: 16. CDR3 in amino acids: CASSHHTSGSIVRQDTQYF. The CDR3 region has the DNA TGTGCCAGCAGCCACCACACTAGCGGGAGTATAGTCCGTCAAGATACGCAGTATTTT.

V gene TRBV5-4 combines with J gene TRBJ2-7; 11 bases align to TRBD2. CDR3 size: 18 residues. V shed 2 bases, J shed 0 bases, and the junction held 10 bases outside the gene matches. Germline CDR1 reads SGHNT; CDR2 reads YYREEE (reference sequence). The DNA for the CDR3 is TGTGCCAGCAGCTTTGGGGGCGGACTAGCGGGTAGCTCCTACGAGCAGTACTTC. Amino acid sequence: CASSFGGGLAGSSYEQYF.

This clone was observed a few times. V gene TRBV28 combines with J gene TRBJ1-1, with TRBD1 as a possible D gene (5 bases). Looked up from germline, CDR1 is MDHEN and CDR2 is SYDVKM. The CDR3 totals 15 residues. Trimming removed 2 bases at V and 5 bases at J, with 15 bases between. CDR3 sequence reads: CASSLNQGTGTEAFF. In DNA, the CDR3 is TGTGCCAGCAGTTTAAACCAGGGTACTGGGACTGAAGCTTTCTTT.

The chain is built from TRBV6-5 and TRBJ1-5; D uncertain. Trimming left V 10 bases short and J 6 bases short, with 7 bases between. CDR3 length equals 10 residues. Germline V gives CDR1 MNHEY, CDR2 SVGAGI. DNA of the CDR3: TGTGCCACCAATGGTCAGCCCCAGCATTTT. This gives the protein CATNGQPQHF.

This CDR3 reads CASSVGIAGGGETQYF. DNA for the CDR3: TGTGCCAGCAGCGTAGGTATCGCGGGAGGGGGGGAGACCCAGTACTTC. The chain joins TRBV9 to TRBJ2-5, with 9 bases lining up with TRBD2. This CDR3 contains 16 residues. Looked up from germline, CDR1 is SGDLS and CDR2 is YYNGEE. V lost 0 bases to trimming and J lost 5 bases; unmatched junction nucleotides: 8.

The chain has TRBV23-1 and TRBJ2-1, with TRBD1 matching 12 bases. TRBV23-1 is classed as an ORF, of uncertain function. This CDR3 has 16 amino acids. Trimming at V came to 9 bases and at J to 0 bases, leaving 6 bases not matched to a gene. This CDR3 is CASNPGQGASYNEQFF. CDR3 coding DNA: TGCGCCAGTAATCCGGGACAGGGGGCCTCCTACAATGAGCAGTTCTTC.

This clone was observed a single time. V usage is TRBV5-1 and J usage is TRBJ1-1; TRBD1 aligns across 8 bases. CDR3 length equals 14 residues. The germline V gene has CDR1 SGHRS and CDR2 YFSETQ. With 2 bases clipped from V and 4 bases from J, the junction kept 4 bases outside the gene matches. This CDR3 is CASSFAGTGTEAFF. The CDR3 DNA follows: TGCGCCAGCAGCTTCGCCGGGACAGGCACTGAAGCTTTCTTT.

J is TRBJ1-2 and V is TRBV30; weak D call: TRBD1 (5 bases). CDR1 GTSNPN and CDR2 SVGIG come from the germline V gene (reference sequence). V was pared by 2 bases and J by 8 bases, with 9 bases between. This CDR3 is 11 amino acids long. CDR3 sequence (DNA): TGTGCCTGGAGTCGGGACGGCGGCTACACCTTC. It translates to CAWSRDGGYTF.

This clone was counted only a few times. The rearrangement uses TRBV29-1 and TRBJ2-1, with a tentative D call TRBD1 (5 bases). CDR1 is SQVTM and CDR2 is ANQGSEA in the germline V gene. This CDR3 is built from 14 residues. V lost 7 bases and J 6 bases, leaving 19 bases between the germline ends. This CDR3 is CSGGARVRGNEQFF. CDR3 coding DNA: TGCAGCGGTGGGGCTAGGGTTCGAGGCAATGAGCAGTTCTTC.

This chain uses TRBV5-1 with TRBJ2-2; no clear D. The V end lost 4 bases, the J end lost 2 bases, and 6 bases lay between the germline ends. CDR1 and CDR2 (germline): SGHRS, YFSETQ. The CDR3 is made up of 13 amino acids. The CDR3, as DNA: TGCGCCAGCAGCGCGGCTAACACCGGGGAGCTGTTTTTT. This codes for CASSAANTGELFF.